Detailed here is one TCR beta chain. Its antigen is unidentified. Assay used: immunoSEQ multiplex PCR; TCRdb lists only in-frame clones, some missing. Among some 82,000 clones, about 78% were seen once, and the ten largest hold around 21%. The data derive from a study of T cells in localized non-small cell lung cancer. Study-wide results and caveats: Longer overall survival was associated with a higher density of T cells in the blood. Out of the top 100 tumor clones, a median roughly 58 were seen in adjacent lung.

Germline CDR1 MGHRA, CDR2 YSYEKL. The CDR3 runs 18 residues. The ends were cut back, 4 bases at V and 3 bases at J, with 23 bases in the middle. The rearrangement links TRBV4-1 to TRBJ2-3; D is ambiguous. The material was PBMCs, obtained before any cancer treatment. The sequence came from a man between 40 and 70 years old with stage II squamous cell lung carcinoma. Here the CDR3 DNA reads TGCGCCAGCAGCCGCGAGCCGACTCTACCCCTTCGGACAGATACGCAGTATTTT. It codes for CASSREPTLPLRTDTQYF.